This T cell receptor (beta chain) was obtained from a study of T cell repertoires in cytomegalovirus infection. Study-wide results and caveats: CMV-specific TCR beta clonotypes restricted by HLA-C dominated the ex vivo response.

TCRdb reanalysed the reads using MiXCR and keeps one entry per CDR3 protein. The sample shows around 290,000 distinct CDR3 sequences, around 25% of them seen only once. Of note for this clonotype: The antigen remains unidentified.

V shed 3 bases, J shed 3 bases, and the junction held 5 bases outside the gene matches. In germline, CDR1 is WNHNN, CDR2 SYGVQD (reference sequence). This CDR3 is built from 15 residues. J is TRBJ2-1 and V is TRBV10-1; TRBD2 agrees at 7 bases. This clonotype was obtained from a human donor in good health (CMV status not recorded). Some clones in this sample may be carry-over from other donors' samples. The specimen sequenced was PBMCs. The CDR3 reads CASSDRRGGYNEQFF. The CDR3 nucleotides read TGCGCCAGCAGTGACCGACGCGGGGGCTACAATGAGCAGTTCTTC.